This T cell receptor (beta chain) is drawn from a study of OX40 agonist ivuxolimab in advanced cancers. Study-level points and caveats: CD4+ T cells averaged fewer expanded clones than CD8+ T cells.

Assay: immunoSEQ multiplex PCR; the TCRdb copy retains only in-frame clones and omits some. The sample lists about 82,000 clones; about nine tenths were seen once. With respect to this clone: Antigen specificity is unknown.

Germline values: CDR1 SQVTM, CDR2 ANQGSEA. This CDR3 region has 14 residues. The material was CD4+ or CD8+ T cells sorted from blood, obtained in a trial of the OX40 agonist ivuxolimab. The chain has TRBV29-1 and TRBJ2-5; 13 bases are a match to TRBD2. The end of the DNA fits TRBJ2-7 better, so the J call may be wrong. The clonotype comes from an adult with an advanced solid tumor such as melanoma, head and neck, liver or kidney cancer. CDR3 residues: CSAGLAGDLNEQYF. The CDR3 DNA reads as TGCAGCGCTGGACTAGCGGGAGATCTGAACGAGCAGTACTTC.